This T cell receptor beta chain was identified in a study of shared clonotypes between healthy human individuals. Study details: The study used three CD4 naive, three CD4 memory, two CD8 naive and one CD8 memory plate per donor. The study, taken as a whole, reports: Since donors were few, the genetic and exposure-history diversity represented was limited. An effect of sequencing depth on clonotype sharing among donors was expected.

CDR3 length: 16 residues. V lost 1 base, J lost 5 bases, and 15 bases lay in between. Germline assignment: CDR1 SGHTA and CDR2 FQGNSA. To note about this clone: Its antigen is not known.

In the original analysis: ImmunoSEQ supplied junction-only sequences lacking quality scores, so filtering was different. Here immunoSEQ multiplex PCR was the method, and the copy in TCRdb shows in-frame clones only, minus some. Clonal size and the V and J genes are those of that table, whereas D and trimming came from the DNA. The sample carries hundreds of thousands of clones, roughly 96% recorded once. Naive-designated CD8 cells lacked CD45RO, were positively enriched for CCR7, and omitted terminally differentiated effector memory CD45RA+ cells. The rearrangement links TRBV7-2 to TRBJ2-1; D might be TRBD2 (6 bases). The receptor was derived from a woman aged 25 to 39 in good health. Sequencing was carried out using naive CD8+ T cells sorted from blood. Here the CDR3 DNA reads TGTGCCAGCAGCTTAGGTTTGAGGGGACTTAACAATGAGCAGTTCTTC. Protein product: CASSLGLRGLNNEQFF.